This TCR beta chain was identified during a study of OX40 agonist ivuxolimab in advanced cancers. Whole-study results and caveats: Among T cells, CD8+ cells averaged more expanded clones than CD4+ cells. Expanded peripheral T-cell antigen specificity went undetermined.

Sequenced by immunoSEQ multiplex PCR; TCRdb stores in-frame clones only, minus some. The sample yields roughly 64,000 clones, around 87% seen once. The germline V gene has CDR1 SGHNT and CDR2 YYREEE (reference sequence). The CDR3 extends over 13 amino acids. V shed 0 bases and J shed 1 base, with 4 bases lying between them. In regard to this clone: Its antigen is still unknown. The sample has other DNA sequences that encode this CDR3 too.

If patients had autoimmune disease history or systemic immunosuppression, they were excluded. The chain links TRBV5-4 to TRBJ1-1; D not resolved. The sequence was collected from an adult with an advanced solid tumor such as melanoma, head and neck, liver or kidney cancer. The sequencing used CD4+ or CD8+ T cells sorted from blood, collected in a trial of the OX40 agonist ivuxolimab. DNA for the CDR3: TGTGCCAGCAGCTTGGGGGGGAACACTGAAGCTTTCTTT. Its protein product is CASSLGGNTEAFF.